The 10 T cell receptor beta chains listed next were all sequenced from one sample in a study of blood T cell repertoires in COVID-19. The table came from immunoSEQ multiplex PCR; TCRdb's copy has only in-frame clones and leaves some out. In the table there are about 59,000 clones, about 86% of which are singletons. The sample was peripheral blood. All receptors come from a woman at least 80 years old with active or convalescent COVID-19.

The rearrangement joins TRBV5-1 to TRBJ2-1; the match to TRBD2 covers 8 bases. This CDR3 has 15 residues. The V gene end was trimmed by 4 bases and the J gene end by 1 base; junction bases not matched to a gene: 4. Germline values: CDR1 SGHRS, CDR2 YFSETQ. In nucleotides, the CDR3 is TGCGCCAGCAGCCCAGCGGGGGATTCCTACAATGAGCAGTTCTTC. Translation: CASSPAGDSYNEQFF.

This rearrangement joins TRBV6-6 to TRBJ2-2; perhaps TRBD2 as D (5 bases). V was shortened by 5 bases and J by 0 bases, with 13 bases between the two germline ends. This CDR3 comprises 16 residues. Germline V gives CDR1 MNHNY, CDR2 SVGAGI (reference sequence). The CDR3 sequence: CASSLLADANTGELFF. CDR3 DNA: TGTGCCAGCAGTCTTCTAGCCGACGCGAACACCGGGGAGCTGTTTTTT.

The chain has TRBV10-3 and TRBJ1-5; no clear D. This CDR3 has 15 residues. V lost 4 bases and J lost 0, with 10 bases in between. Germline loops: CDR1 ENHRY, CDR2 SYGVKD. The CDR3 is CAISVTADSNQPQHF. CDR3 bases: TGTGCCATCAGTGTAACAGCCGATAGCAATCAGCCCCAGCATTTT.

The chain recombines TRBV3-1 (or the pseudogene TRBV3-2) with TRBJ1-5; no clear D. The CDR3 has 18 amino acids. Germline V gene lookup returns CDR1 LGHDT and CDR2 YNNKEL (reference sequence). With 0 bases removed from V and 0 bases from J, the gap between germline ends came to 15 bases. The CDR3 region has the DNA TGTGCCAGCAGCCAAGATTGGCCGGCTAGGCGTAGCAATCAGCCCCAGCATTTT. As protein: CASSQDWPARRSNQPQHF.

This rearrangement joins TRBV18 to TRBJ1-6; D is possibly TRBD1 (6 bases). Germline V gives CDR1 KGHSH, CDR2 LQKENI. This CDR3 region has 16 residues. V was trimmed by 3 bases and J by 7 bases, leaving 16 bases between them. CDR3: CASSPEQGRENSPLHF. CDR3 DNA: TGTGCCAGCTCACCGGAACAGGGCAGGGAAAATTCACCCCTCCACTTT.

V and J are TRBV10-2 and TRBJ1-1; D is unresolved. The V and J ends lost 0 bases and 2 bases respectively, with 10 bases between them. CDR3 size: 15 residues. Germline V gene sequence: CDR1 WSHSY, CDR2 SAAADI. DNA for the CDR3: TGCGCCAGCAGTGAGTCGCTAGAGGCTAACACTGAAGCTTTCTTT. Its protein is CASSESLEANTEAFF.

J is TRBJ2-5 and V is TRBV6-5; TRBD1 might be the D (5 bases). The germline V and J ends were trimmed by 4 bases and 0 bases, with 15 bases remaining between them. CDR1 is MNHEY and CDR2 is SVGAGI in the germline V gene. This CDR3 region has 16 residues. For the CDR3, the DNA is TGTGCCAGCAGTTTATCGAGACAGACCAACCAAGAGACCCAGTACTTC. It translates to CASSLSRQTNQETQYF.

In DNA, the CDR3 is TGTGCCAGCCGGGGTGATAGCAATCAGCCCCAGCATTTT. Its protein product is CASRGDSNQPQHF. V is TRBV6-5 and J is TRBJ1-5; no reliable D call. Between the trimmed V and J ends, which lost 8 bases and 0 bases, there was a span of 8 bases. This CDR3 contains 13 residues. Germline V gene sequence: CDR1 MNHEY, CDR2 SVGAGI.

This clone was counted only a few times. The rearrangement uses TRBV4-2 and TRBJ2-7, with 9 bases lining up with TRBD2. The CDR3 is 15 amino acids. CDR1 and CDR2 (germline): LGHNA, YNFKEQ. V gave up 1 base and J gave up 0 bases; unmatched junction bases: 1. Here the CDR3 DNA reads TGTGCCAGCAGCCAAGCTAGCGGGACCTCCTACGAGCAGTACTTC. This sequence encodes CASSQASGTSYEQYF.

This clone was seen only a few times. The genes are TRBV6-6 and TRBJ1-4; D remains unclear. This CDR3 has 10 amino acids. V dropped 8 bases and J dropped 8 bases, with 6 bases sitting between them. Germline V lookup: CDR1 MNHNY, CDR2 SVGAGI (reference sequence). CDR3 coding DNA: TGTGCCAGCCACGGGGAAAAACTGTTTTTT. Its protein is CASHGEKLFF.